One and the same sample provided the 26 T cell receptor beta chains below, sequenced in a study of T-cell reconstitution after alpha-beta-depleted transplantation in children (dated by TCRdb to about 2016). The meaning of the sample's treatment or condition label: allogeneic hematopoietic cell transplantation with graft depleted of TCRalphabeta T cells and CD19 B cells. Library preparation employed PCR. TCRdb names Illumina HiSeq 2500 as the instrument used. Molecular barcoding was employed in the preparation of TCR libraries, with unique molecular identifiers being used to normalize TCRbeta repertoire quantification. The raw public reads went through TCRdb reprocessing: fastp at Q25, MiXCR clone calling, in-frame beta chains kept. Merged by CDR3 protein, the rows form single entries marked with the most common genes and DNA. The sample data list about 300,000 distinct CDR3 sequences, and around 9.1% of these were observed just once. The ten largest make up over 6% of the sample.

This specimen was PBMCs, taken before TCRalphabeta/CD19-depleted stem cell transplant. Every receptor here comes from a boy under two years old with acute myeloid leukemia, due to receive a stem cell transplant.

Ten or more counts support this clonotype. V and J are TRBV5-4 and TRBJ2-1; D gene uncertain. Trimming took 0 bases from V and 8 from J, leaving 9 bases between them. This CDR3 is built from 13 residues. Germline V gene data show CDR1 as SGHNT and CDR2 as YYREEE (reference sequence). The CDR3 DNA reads TGTGCCAGCAGCTTGGCTCCTATTTATGAGCAGTTCTTC. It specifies CASSLAPIYEQFF.

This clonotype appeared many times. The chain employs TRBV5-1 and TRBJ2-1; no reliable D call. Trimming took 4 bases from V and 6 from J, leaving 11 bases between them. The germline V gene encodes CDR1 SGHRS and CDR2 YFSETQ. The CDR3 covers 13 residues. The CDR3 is CASSPQWVNEQFF. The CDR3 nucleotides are TGCGCCAGCAGCCCCCAGTGGGTCAATGAGCAGTTCTTC.

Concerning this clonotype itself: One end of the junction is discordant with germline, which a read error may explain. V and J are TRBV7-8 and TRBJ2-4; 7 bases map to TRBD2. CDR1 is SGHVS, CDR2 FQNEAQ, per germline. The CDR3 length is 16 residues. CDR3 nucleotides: TGTGCCAACAGCTTATCCCTAGCGGATGCCAAAAACATTCAGTACTTC. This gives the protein CANSLSLADAKNIQYF.

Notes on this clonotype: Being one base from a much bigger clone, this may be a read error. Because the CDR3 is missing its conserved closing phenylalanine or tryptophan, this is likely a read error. CDR3 DNA: TGTGCCAGCAGGGACAGTCTGAACTATGGCTACACCTGC. It encodes CASRDSLNYGYTC. V gene TRBV7-2 combines with J gene TRBJ1-2; weak D call: TRBD1 (6 bases). Germline CDR1 is SGHTA and CDR2 is FQGNSA. This CDR3 spans 13 amino acids. Trimming took off 6 bases at V and 2 bases at J, with 10 bases between the two ends.

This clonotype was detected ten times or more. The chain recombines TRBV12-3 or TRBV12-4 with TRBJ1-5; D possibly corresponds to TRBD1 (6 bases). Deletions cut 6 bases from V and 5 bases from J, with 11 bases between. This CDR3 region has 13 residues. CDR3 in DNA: TGTGCCAGCAGGGAAACAGGGTATCAGCCCCAGCATTTT. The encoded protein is CASRETGYQPQHF.

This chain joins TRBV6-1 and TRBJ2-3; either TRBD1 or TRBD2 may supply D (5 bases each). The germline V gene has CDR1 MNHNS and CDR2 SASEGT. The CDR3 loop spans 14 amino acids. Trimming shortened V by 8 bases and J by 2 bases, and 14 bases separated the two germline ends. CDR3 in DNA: TGTGCCAGCTCCTCCGGGGCAGCCACAGATACGCAGTATTTT. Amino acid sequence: CASSSGAATDTQYF.

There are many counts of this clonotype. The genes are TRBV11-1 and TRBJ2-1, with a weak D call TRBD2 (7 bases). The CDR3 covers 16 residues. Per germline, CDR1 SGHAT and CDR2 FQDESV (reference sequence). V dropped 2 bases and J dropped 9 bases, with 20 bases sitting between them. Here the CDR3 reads CASSLSFRGALFEQFF. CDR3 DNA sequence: TGTGCCAGCAGCTTATCATTCCGGGGGGCGTTATTTGAGCAGTTCTTC.

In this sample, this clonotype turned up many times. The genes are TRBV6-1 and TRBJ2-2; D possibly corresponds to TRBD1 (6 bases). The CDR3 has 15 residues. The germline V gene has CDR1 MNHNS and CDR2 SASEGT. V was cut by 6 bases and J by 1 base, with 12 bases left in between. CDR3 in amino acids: CASRPGQRNTGELFF. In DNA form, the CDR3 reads TGTGCCAGCAGACCCGGACAGAGGAACACCGGGGAGCTGTTTTTT.

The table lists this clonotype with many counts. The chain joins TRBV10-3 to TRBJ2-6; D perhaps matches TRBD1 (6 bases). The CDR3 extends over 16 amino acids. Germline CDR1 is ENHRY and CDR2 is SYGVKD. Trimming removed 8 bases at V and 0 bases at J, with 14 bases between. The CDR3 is CAIAGTPFSGANVLTF. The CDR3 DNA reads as TGTGCCATCGCCGGGACACCCTTCTCTGGGGCCAACGTCCTGACTTTC.

The CDR3 spells CASSLGVGGAEDETQYF. In nucleotides, the CDR3 is TGCGCCAGCAGCTTGGGAGTAGGGGGCGCGGAGGACGAGACCCAGTACTTC. The J gene is TRBJ2-5, the V gene TRBV5-1, with 7 bases aligning to TRBD1. Germline loops: CDR1 SGHRS, CDR2 YFSETQ. This CDR3 spans 17 amino acids. The junction had 13 bases not matched to a gene; V was cut back by 0 bases and J by 5 bases.

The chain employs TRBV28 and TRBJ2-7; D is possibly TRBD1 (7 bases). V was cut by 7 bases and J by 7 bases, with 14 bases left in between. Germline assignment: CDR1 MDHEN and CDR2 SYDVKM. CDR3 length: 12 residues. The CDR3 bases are TGTGCCAGCACGGAGGGGGCGAAAGAGCAGTACTTC. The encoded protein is CASTEGAKEQYF.

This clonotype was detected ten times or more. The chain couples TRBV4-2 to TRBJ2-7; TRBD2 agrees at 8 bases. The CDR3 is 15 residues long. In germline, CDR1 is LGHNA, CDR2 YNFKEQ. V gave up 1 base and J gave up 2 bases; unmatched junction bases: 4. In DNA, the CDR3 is TGTGCCAGCAGCCAAGTGATAGCGGGACCCTACGAGCAGTACTTC. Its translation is CASSQVIAGPYEQYF.

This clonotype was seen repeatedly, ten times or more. The CDR3 sequence: CASSPKIGPRLGNTGELFF. CDR3 nucleotides: TGTGCCAGCAGCCCAAAGATTGGACCGCGACTGGGGAACACCGGGGAGCTGTTTTTT. V usage is TRBV4-2 and J usage is TRBJ2-2; D unclear. V gave up 4 bases and J gave up 1 base, with 22 bases separating them. This CDR3 has 19 residues. Germline V gene sequence: CDR1 LGHNA, CDR2 YNFKEQ.

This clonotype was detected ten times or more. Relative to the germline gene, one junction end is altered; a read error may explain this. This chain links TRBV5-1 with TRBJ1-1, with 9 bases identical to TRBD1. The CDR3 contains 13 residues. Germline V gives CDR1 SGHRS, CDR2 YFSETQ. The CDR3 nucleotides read TGTGCCAGCAGCTTAGACAGGGGGACTGAAGCTTTCTTT. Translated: CASSLDRGTEAFF.

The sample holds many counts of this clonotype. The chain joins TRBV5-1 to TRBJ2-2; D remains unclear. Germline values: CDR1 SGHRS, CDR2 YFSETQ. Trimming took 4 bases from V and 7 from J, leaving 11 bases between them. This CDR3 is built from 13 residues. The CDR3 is CASSQITDGELFF. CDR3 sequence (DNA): TGCGCCAGCAGCCAGATAACTGACGGGGAGCTGTTTTTT. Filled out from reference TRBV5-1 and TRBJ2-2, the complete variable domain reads KAGVTQTPRYLIKTRGQQVTLSCSPISGHRSVSWYQQTPGQGLQFLFEYFSETQRNKGNFPGRFSGRQFSNSRSEMNVSTLELGDSALYLCASSQITDGELFFGEGSRLTVL.

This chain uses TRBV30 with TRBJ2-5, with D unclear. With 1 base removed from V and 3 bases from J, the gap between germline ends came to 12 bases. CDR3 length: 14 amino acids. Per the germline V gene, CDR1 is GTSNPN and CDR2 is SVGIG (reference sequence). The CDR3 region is CAWSDGHYEETQYF. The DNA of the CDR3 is TGTGCCTGGAGTGACGGGCATTACGAAGAGACCCAGTACTTC.

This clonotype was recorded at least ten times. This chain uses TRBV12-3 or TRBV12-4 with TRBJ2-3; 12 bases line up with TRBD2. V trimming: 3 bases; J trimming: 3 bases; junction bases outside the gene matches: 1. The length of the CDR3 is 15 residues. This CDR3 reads CASSLTSGGTDTQYF. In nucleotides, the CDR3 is TGTGCCAGCAGTTTGACTAGCGGGGGTACAGATACGCAGTATTTT.

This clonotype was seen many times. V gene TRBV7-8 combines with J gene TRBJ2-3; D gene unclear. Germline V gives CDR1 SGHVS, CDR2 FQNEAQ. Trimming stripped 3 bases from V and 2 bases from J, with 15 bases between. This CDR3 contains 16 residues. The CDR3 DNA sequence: TGTGCCAGCAGCTTCCCGCGGTTAGGGAACACAGATACGCAGTATTTT. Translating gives CASSFPRLGNTDTQYF.

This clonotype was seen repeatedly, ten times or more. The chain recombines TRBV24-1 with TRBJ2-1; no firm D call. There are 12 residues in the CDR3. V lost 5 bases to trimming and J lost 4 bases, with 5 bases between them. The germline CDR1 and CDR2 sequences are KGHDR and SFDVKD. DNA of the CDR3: TGTGCCACCAGTGCCCAATACAATGAGCAGTTCTTC. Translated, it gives CATSAQYNEQFF.

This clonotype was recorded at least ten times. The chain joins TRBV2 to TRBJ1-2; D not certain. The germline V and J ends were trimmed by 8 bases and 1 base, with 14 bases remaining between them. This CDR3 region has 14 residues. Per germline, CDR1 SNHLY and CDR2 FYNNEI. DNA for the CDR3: TGTGCCAGCGGGCGAACAGAGGATAACTATGGCTACACCTTC. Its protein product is CASGRTEDNYGYTF.

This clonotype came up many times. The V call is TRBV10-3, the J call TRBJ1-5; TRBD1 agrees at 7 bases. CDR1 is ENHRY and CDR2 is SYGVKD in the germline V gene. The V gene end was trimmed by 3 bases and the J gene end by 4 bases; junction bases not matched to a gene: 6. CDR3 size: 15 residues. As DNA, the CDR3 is TGTGCCATCAGTGATAACAGGGGAAATAATCAGCCCCAGCATTTT. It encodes CAISDNRGNNQPQHF.

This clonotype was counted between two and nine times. The CDR3 spells CASSQGRQGNEQFF. The CDR3 coding sequence is TGTGCCAGCAGCCAAGGGCGTCAGGGAAATGAGCAGTTCTTC. The chain couples TRBV4-2 to TRBJ2-1; D may be TRBD1 (5 bases). Germline assignment: CDR1 LGHNA and CDR2 YNFKEQ. Trimming pared 1 base from V and 7 bases from J, leaving 11 bases between. The CDR3 is 14 residues long.

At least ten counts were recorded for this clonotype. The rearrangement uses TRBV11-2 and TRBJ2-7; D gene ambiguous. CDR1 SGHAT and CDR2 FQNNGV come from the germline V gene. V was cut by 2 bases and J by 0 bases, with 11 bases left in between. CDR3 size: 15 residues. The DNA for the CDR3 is TGTGCCAGCAGCTTATTATATGGCAGCTCCTACGAGCAGTACTTC. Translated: CASSLLYGSSYEQYF.

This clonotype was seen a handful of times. The CDR3 DNA reads TGTGCCAGCAGCTTAGCTGAGATCACGGGGGGCAGCACAGATACGCAGTATTTT. The encoded protein is CASSLAEITGGSTDTQYF. V is TRBV11-1 and J is TRBJ2-3; TRBD2 is a possible D gene (7 bases). The V end lost 0 bases, the J end lost 0 bases, and 16 bases lay between the germline ends. Germline assignment: CDR1 SGHAT and CDR2 FQDESV (reference sequence). CDR3 length: 18 amino acids.

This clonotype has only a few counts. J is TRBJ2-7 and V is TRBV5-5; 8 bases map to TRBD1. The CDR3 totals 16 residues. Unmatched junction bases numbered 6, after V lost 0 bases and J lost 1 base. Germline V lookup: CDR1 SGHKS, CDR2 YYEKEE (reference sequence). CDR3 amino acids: CASSLGQGARSYEQYF. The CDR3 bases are TGTGCCAGCAGCTTGGGGCAGGGGGCGCGGTCCTACGAGCAGTACTTC.

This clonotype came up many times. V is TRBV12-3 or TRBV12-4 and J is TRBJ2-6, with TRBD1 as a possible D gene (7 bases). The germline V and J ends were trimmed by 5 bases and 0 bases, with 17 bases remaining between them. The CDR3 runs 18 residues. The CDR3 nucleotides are TGTGCCAGCAGTCCTAGGGGGGACAGTCTCTCTGGGGCCAACGTCCTGACTTTC. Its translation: CASSPRGDSLSGANVLTF.